Sequencing of this TCR beta chain was carried out in a study of cytomegalovirus exposure and HLA in healthy donors. General observations from the study: Associated with cytomegalovirus, according to the listing, were some 180 TCR beta chains.

PCR primers comprised 60 Vbeta and 13 Jbeta primers. The data were produced by immunoSEQ multiplex PCR, yet TCRdb's version contains in-frame clones alone and is incomplete. The table shows approximately 80,000 clones, with over 65% occurring only once. CDR3 length: 15 amino acids. In the case of this clone: Its cognate antigen is unknown.

This chain joins TRBV21-1 and TRBJ1-5. TRBV21-1 is a recognized pseudogene. The sample was PBMCs. The TCR originated in a woman in her forties in good health and CMV-seropositive. Here the CDR3 reads CASSKMRLKSQPQHF. For the CDR3, the DNA is TGTGCCAGCAGCAAAATGAGACTTAAAAGTCAGCCCCAGCATTTT.